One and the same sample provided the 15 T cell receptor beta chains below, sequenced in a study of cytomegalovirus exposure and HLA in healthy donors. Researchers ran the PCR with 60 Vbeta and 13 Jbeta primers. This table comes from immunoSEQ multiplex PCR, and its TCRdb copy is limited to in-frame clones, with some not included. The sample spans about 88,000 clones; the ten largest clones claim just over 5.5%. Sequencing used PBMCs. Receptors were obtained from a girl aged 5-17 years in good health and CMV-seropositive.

This CDR3 reads CASSLDRDGEKLFF. DNA of the CDR3: TGTGCCAGCAGCCTGGACAGGGATGGGGAAAAACTGTTTTTT. This rearrangement joins TRBV11-2 to TRBJ1-4; 8 bases match TRBD1. This CDR3 is 14 amino acids long. The ends lost 5 bases at V and 8 bases at J; junction bases unmatched: 7. CDR1 and CDR2 from the germline V gene are SGHAT and FQNNGV.

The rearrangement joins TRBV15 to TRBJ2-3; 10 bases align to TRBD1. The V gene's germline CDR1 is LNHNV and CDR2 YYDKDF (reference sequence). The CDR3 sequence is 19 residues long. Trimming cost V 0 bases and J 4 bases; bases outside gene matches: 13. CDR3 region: CATSRDTRFGTGDADTQYF. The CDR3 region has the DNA TGTGCCACCAGCAGAGATACGAGATTCGGGACAGGGGATGCAGATACGCAGTATTTT.

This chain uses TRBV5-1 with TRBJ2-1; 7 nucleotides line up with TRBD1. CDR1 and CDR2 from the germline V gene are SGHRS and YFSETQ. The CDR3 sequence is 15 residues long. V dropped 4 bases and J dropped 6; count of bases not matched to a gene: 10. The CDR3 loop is CASSPRQGAINEQFF. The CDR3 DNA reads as TGCGCCAGCAGCCCAAGACAGGGAGCGATCAATGAGCAGTTCTTC.

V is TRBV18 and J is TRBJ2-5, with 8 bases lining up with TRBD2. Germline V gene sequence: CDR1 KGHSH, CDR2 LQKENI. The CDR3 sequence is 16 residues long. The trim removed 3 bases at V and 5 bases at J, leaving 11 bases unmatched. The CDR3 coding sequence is TGTGCCAGCTCACCTGCCCAACGGGGGGGCCAGGAGACCCAGTACTTC. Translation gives CASSPAQRGGQETQYF.

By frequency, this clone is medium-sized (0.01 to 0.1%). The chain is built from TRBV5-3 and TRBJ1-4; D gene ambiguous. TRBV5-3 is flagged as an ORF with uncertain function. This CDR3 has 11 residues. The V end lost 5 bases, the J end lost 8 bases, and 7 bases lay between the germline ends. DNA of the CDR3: TGTGCCAGAAGGCGCCGAGAAAAACTGTTTTTT. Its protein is CARRRREKLFF.

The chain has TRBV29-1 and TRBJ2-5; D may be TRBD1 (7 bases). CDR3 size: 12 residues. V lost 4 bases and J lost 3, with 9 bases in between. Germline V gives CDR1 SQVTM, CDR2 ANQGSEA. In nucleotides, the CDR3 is TGCAGCGTTGCAGGGGGGAAAGAGACCCAGTACTTC. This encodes CSVAGGKETQYF.

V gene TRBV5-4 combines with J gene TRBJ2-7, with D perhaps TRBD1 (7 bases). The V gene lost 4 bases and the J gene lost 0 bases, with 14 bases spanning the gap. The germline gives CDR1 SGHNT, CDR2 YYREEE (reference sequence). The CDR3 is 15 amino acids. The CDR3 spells CASSRGTDSSYEQYV. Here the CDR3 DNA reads TGTGCCAGCAGCCGGGGGACAGACAGCTCCTACGAGCAGTACGTC.

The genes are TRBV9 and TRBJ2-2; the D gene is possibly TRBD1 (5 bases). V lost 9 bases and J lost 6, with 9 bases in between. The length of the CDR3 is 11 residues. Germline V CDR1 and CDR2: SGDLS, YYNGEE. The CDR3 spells CATGFSGELFF. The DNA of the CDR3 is TGTGCCACAGGGTTCTCCGGGGAGCTGTTTTTT.

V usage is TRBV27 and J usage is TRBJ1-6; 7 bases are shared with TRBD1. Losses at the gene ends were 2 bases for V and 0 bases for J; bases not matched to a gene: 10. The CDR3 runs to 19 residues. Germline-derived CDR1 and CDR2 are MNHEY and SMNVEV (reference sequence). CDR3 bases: TGTGCCAGCAGTTTAGCCAAAACTTGGGACAGCTCCTATAATTCACCCCTCCACTTT. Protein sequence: CASSLAKTWDSSYNSPLHF.

This CDR3 reads CASSVTGRRDNSPLHF. CDR3 coding DNA: TGTGCCAGCAGCGTAACAGGGCGAAGGGATAATTCACCCCTCCACTTT. J is TRBJ1-6 and V is TRBV9; tentatively, D is TRBD1 (6 bases). Germline lookup yields CDR1 SGDLS and CDR2 YYNGEE. The CDR3 has 16 residues. Trimming took off 1 base at V and 5 bases at J, with 13 bases between the two ends. Complete variable domain (other parts from reference TRBV9 and TRBJ1-6): DSGVTQTPKHLITATGQRVTLRCSPRSGDLSVYWYQQSLDQGLQFLIQYYNGEERAKGNILERFSAQQFPDLHSELNLSSLELGDSALYFCASSVTGRRDNSPLHFGNGTRLTVT.

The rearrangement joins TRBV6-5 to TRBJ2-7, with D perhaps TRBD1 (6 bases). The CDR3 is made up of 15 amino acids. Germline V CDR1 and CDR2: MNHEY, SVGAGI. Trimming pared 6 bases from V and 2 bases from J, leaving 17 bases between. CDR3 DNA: TGTGCCAGCAGGGAGGACTGGGACACTACCTACGAGCAGTACTTC. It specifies CASREDWDTTYEQYF.

CDR3 region: CASSWTGNTEAFF. CDR3 DNA: TGTGCCAGCAGTTGGACAGGCAACACTGAAGCTTTCTTT. The chain is built from TRBV6-6 and TRBJ1-1, with 7 bases aligning to TRBD1. The CDR3 covers 13 residues. The junction had 1 base not matched to a gene; V was cut back by 4 bases and J by 2 bases. Germline CDR1 is MNHNY and CDR2 is SVGAGI (reference sequence).

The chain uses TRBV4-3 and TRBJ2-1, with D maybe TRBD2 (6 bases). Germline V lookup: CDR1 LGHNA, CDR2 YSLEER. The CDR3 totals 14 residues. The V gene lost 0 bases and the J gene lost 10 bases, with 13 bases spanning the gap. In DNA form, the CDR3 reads TGCGCCAGCAGCCAAGATTGGGGGGTGCTGGAGCAGTTCTTC. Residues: CASSQDWGVLEQFF.

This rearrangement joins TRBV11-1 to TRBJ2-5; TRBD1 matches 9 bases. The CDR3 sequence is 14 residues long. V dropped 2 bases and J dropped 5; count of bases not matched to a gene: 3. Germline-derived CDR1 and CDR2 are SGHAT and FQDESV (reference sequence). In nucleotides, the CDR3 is TGTGCCAGCAGCTTATCCGACAGGGGGGAGACCCAGTACTTC. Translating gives CASSLSDRGETQYF. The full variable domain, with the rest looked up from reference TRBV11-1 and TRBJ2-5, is EAEVAQSPRYKITEKSQAVAFWCDPISGHATLYWYRQILGQGPELLVQFQDESVVDDSQLPKDRFSAERLKGVDSTLKIQPAELGDSAMYLCASSLSDRGETQYFGPGTRLLVL.

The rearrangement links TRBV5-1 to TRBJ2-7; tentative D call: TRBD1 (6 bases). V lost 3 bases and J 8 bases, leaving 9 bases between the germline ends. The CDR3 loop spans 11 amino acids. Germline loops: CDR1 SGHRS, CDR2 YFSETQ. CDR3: CASSSDRKQYF. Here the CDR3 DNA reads TGCGCCAGCAGCTCCGACAGGAAGCAGTACTTC.